This entry lists 22 T cell receptor beta chains sequenced from one sample in a study of OX40 agonist ivuxolimab in advanced cancers. Repertoires were generated with immunoSEQ multiplex PCR, while TCRdb's copy carries only in-frame clones and drops some. Of tens of thousands of clones detected, approximately 83% appear once; the ten largest clones hold about 3%. This specimen consisted of CD4+ or CD8+ T cells sorted from blood, obtained in a trial of the OX40 agonist ivuxolimab. The origin of the receptors is an adult with an advanced solid tumor such as melanoma, head and neck, liver or kidney cancer.

The gene calls are TRBV19 and TRBJ1-2; no clear D. This CDR3 contains 13 residues. Germline CDR1 reads LNHDA; CDR2 reads SQIVND (reference sequence). Between the trimmed V and J ends, which lost 9 bases and 4 bases, there was a span of 15 bases. The DNA of the CDR3 is TGTGCCAGCAACCCTGAGGTGGGCTATGGCTACACCTTC. As protein: CASNPEVGYGYTF.

This clone was picked up a small number of times. The chain joins TRBV4-3 to TRBJ2-3, with 7 bases that match TRBD2. J gave up 7 bases and V 0 bases, and 16 bases lay outside the gene matches. CDR3 size: 18 residues. Germline V CDR1 and CDR2: LGHNA, YSLEER. CDR3 protein: CASSQDRDGLGLRNTQYF. The CDR3, as DNA: TGCGCCAGCAGCCAAGATCGTGACGGACTAGGCCTCAGAAATACGCAGTATTTT.

V is TRBV5-1 and J is TRBJ2-2; the D is unclear. This CDR3 comprises 15 residues. Germline CDR1 is SGHRS and CDR2 is YFSETQ. Trimming pared 2 bases from V and 3 bases from J, leaving 11 bases between. For the CDR3, the DNA is TGCGCCAGCAGCTTAGACTTATCCTACACCGGGGAGCTGTTTTTT. Its protein is CASSLDLSYTGELFF.

V is TRBV6-1 and J is TRBJ1-5, with 7 bases fitting TRBD1. After removal of 3 bases from V and 8 bases from J, the junction contained 7 bases not matched to a gene. Germline V CDR1 and CDR2: MNHNS, SASEGT. CDR3 length: 14 amino acids. This CDR3 is CASSETGKWEPQHF. As DNA, the CDR3 is TGTGCCAGCAGTGAGACAGGGAAGTGGGAGCCCCAGCATTTT.

V gene TRBV5-1 combines with J gene TRBJ1-3; the D is unclear. The germline V and J ends were trimmed by 1 base and 0 bases, with 11 bases remaining between them. CDR1 is SGHRS and CDR2 is YFSETQ in the germline V gene. This CDR3 is 16 amino acids long. Here the CDR3 reads CASSLISGISGNTIYF. CDR3 nucleotides: TGCGCCAGCAGCTTGATCAGCGGGATCTCTGGAAACACCATATATTTT.

The CDR3 protein is CASSPQGNTIYF. Here the CDR3 DNA reads TGTGCCAGCAGCCCCCAGGGAAACACCATATATTTT. This rearrangement joins TRBV7-9 to TRBJ1-3, with D unresolved. V was clipped by 5 bases and J by 4 bases, with 6 bases between them. The CDR3 length is 12 residues. The germline V gene has CDR1 SEHNR and CDR2 FQNEAQ (reference sequence).

The V call is TRBV19, the J call TRBJ2-2, with D maybe TRBD1 (6 bases). Germline assignment: CDR1 LNHDA and CDR2 SQIVND (reference sequence). This CDR3 has 14 amino acids. Trimming removed 9 bases from V and 7 bases from J, with 18 bases in between. In nucleotides, the CDR3 is TGTGCCAGCGTAGACACAGGGTTCGGCGGGGAGCTGTTTTTT. Protein: CASVDTGFGGELFF.

This sequence joins TRBV6-6 and TRBJ1-2, with a possible D match to TRBD1 (5 bases). CDR3 size: 14 residues. The ends were cut back, 7 bases at V and 1 base at J, with 13 bases in the middle. Germline V lookup: CDR1 MNHNY, CDR2 SVGAGI (reference sequence). The CDR3 region has the DNA TGTGCCAGCACTGACAGCTCCAATAACTATGGCTACACCTTC. Translated, it gives CASTDSSNNYGYTF.

The genes are TRBV7-9 and TRBJ2-7; D not resolved. CDR1 is SEHNR, CDR2 FQNEAQ, per germline (reference sequence). The CDR3 contains 14 residues. Trimming took 1 base from V and 2 from J, leaving 9 bases between them. The CDR3 DNA follows: TGTGCCAGCAGCTTAGACGGCAGAACCTACGAGCAGTACTTC. Protein: CASSLDGRTYEQYF.

CDR3 nucleotides: TGTGCCATCAGGGACCGTCGCGGGAGAGGATTGAGTGAGCAGTTCTTC. It specifies CAIRDRRGRGLSEQFF. This chain joins TRBV10-3 and TRBJ2-1; 7 bases map to TRBD2. Looked up from germline, CDR1 is ENHRY and CDR2 is SYGVKD. The CDR3 consists of 16 residues. Trimming removed 6 bases from V and 9 bases from J; junction bases left unmatched: 17.

V is TRBV12-5 and J is TRBJ2-1, with 12 bases fitting TRBD2. Per the germline V gene, CDR1 is LGHNT and CDR2 is FRNRAP. The length of the CDR3 is 12 residues. V lost 7 bases, J lost 13 bases, and 5 bases stayed unmatched. For the CDR3, the DNA is TGTGCTAGTGTTCCGACTAGCGGGAGCCAGTTCTTC. Translating gives CASVPTSGSQFF.

The chain has TRBV7-3 and TRBJ1-6; possibly TRBD1 for D (6 bases). The length of the CDR3 is 18 residues. Germline V gene data show CDR1 as SGHTA and CDR2 as FQGTGA. Trimming took 5 bases from V and 10 from J, leaving 27 bases between them. The CDR3 loop is CASSHLGGGPSRWSPLHF. Here the CDR3 DNA reads TGTGCCAGCAGCCACTTAGGGGGTGGTCCTAGCAGATGGTCACCCCTCCACTTT. The full variable domain, completed using reference TRBV7-3 and TRBJ1-6, is GAGVSQTPSNKVTEKGKYVELRCDPISGHTALYWYRQSLGQGPEFLIYFQGTGAADDSGLPNDRFFAVRPEGSVSTLKIQRTERGDSAVYLCASSHLGGGPSRWSPLHFGNGTRLTVT.

This sequence joins TRBV5-8 and TRBJ1-5; 8 nucleotides align to TRBD1. V dropped 3 bases and J dropped 6; count of bases not matched to a gene: 5. CDR3 length equals 14 residues. Germline V gene data show CDR1 as SGHTS and CDR2 as YDEGEE. The CDR3 nucleotides are TGTGCCAGCAGCTCCGGACAGGGTGGTCAGCCCCAGCATTTT. Translation gives CASSSGQGGQPQHF.

The genes are TRBV29-1 and TRBJ1-3; TRBD1 matches 10 bases. V was clipped by 3 bases and J by 5 bases; unmatched bases: 1. CDR3 length: 13 amino acids. From germline, CDR1 is SQVTM and CDR2 ANQGSEA. Here the CDR3 DNA reads TGCAGCGTTGAGGGACAGGGGAGAAACACCATATATTTT. It encodes CSVEGQGRNTIYF.

The chain's CDR3 is CASSFTSRVYGYTF. The DNA of the CDR3 is TGTGCCAGCAGTTTTACCAGCAGGGTCTATGGCTACACCTTC. The chain links TRBV6-5 to TRBJ1-2; D may be TRBD1 (5 bases). V lost 4 bases, J lost 4 bases, and 13 bases lay in between. The V gene's germline CDR1 is MNHEY and CDR2 SVGAGI. There are 14 residues in the CDR3.

This clone was recorded once. The rearrangement joins TRBV11-3 to TRBJ1-1; TRBD1 agrees at 8 bases. Germline CDR1 SGHNT, CDR2 YENEEA. Trimming removed 4 bases from V and 4 bases from J; junction bases left unmatched: 8. The length of the CDR3 is 15 residues. CDR3 in amino acids: CASSSRGQGGTEAFF. The CDR3, as DNA: TGTGCCAGCAGCTCCAGGGGGCAGGGCGGCACTGAAGCTTTCTTT. The entire variable domain, with the rest obtained from reference TRBV11-3 and TRBJ1-1, is as follows: EAGVVQSPRYKIIEKKQPVAFWCNPISGHNTLYWYLQNLGQGPELLIRYENEEAVDDSQLPKDRFSAERLKGVDSTLKIQPAELGDSAVYLCASSSRGQGGTEAFFGQGTRLTVV.

The chain joins TRBV5-3 to TRBJ1-2; D gene uncertain. TRBV5-3 is an ORF, and what it does is uncertain. The V and J ends lost 3 bases and 2 bases respectively, with 17 bases between them. CDR3 length: 16 amino acids. The chain's CDR3 is CARSYHCGPVNYGYTF. The CDR3 bases are TGTGCCAGAAGCTACCACTGCGGCCCGGTCAACTATGGCTACACCTTC.

This chain uses TRBV7-2 with TRBJ2-7; D is unclear. CDR3 length: 13 amino acids. V lost 9 bases and J lost 3, with 15 bases in between. Germline CDR1 reads SGHTA; CDR2 reads FQGNSA. The CDR3 sequence is CASESGSNYEQYF. The CDR3 DNA follows: TGTGCCAGTGAGTCCGGGTCGAACTACGAGCAGTACTTC.

V and J are TRBV27 and TRBJ2-5, with 8 bases that match TRBD2. The length of the CDR3 is 16 residues. With V trimmed by 2 bases and J by 2 bases, 7 bases remained unmatched. Per the germline V gene, CDR1 is MNHEY and CDR2 is SMNVEV (reference sequence). The chain's CDR3 is CASSLRSGLGQETQYF. CDR3 DNA: TGTGCCAGCAGTTTACGGTCGGGACTAGGTCAAGAGACCCAGTACTTC.

The V gene is TRBV5-6, the J gene TRBJ2-3; 8 nucleotides align to TRBD2. J lost 2 bases, V lost 4 bases, and 6 bases had no gene match. This CDR3 comprises 15 residues. Germline V gene data show CDR1 as SGHDT and CDR2 as YYEEEE. For the CDR3, the DNA is TGTGCCAGCAGCCCCGGGACTAGAGTCACAGATACGCAGTATTTT. Protein: CASSPGTRVTDTQYF.

The chain combines TRBV7-3 with TRBJ2-4, with D unclear. Trimming shortened V by 1 base and J by 3 bases, and 7 bases separated the two germline ends. CDR3 length: 14 residues. Germline V lookup: CDR1 SGHTA, CDR2 FQGTGA. DNA of the CDR3: TGTGCCAGCAGCTTAATGCTGGGCAAAAACATTCAGTACTTC. Translating it yields CASSLMLGKNIQYF.

V gene TRBV30 combines with J gene TRBJ1-2; D is perhaps TRBD1 (6 bases). Germline assignment: CDR1 GTSNPN and CDR2 SVGIG (reference sequence). V was trimmed by 4 bases and J by 3 bases, leaving 12 bases between them. The CDR3 consists of 13 residues. CDR3 amino acids: CAWKGDVYYGYTF. The CDR3 DNA is TGTGCCTGGAAGGGGGACGTTTACTATGGCTACACCTTC.